Presented here are 11 T cell receptor beta chains from one specimen sequenced in a study of CD8 T cells in ankylosing spondylitis. MiXCR, run by TCRdb on the 5' RACE reads, gives a single entry per CDR3 protein. This table holds 250,000 or so distinct CDR3 sequences, 8% to 11% found once. The sequencing sample was made of blood, either unsorted or a sorted T cell fraction (not recorded which). The source of these receptors is a male donor with ankylosing spondylitis or in good health (not recorded which).

There are many counts of this clonotype. The chain employs TRBV20-1 and TRBJ2-1; 10 nucleotides align to TRBD1. Germline V gene lookup returns CDR1 DFQATT and CDR2 SNEGSKA (reference sequence). Trimming cost V 8 bases and J 7 bases; bases outside gene matches: 8. The CDR3 totals 13 residues. The CDR3 loop reads CSKTPGQGNEQFF. CDR3 in DNA: TGCAGTAAAACCCCGGGACAGGGGAATGAGCAGTTCTTC.

The V gene is TRBV4-1, the J gene TRBJ2-7, with 12 positions matching TRBD2. The germline gives CDR1 MGHRA, CDR2 YSYEKL. V lost 5 bases and J lost 6; bases outside the gene matches: 8. The CDR3 consists of 15 residues. CDR3 bases: TGCGCCAGCAGCACCCTACGGACTAGCGGGACCGAGCAGTACTTC. This codes for CASSTLRTSGTEQYF.

This clonotype was detected ten times or more. This CDR3 reads CSAKTSGNTGELFF. For the CDR3, the DNA is TGCAGCGCTAAGACTAGCGGGAACACCGGGGAGCTGTTTTTT. This chain joins TRBV29-1 and TRBJ2-2, with TRBD2 identical over 9 bases. Germline values: CDR1 SQVTM, CDR2 ANQGSEA. With V trimmed by 7 bases and J by 1 base, 4 bases remained unmatched. The CDR3 is 14 amino acids.

This clonotype was recorded at least ten times. The chain joins TRBV20-1 to TRBJ2-3, with TRBD2 matching 7 bases. Germline lookup yields CDR1 DFQATT and CDR2 SNEGSKA (reference sequence). The J segment lost 2 bases and the V segment lost 2 bases, leaving 7 bases of the junction unmatched. The CDR3 sequence is 15 residues long. CDR3 loop: CSARPTSAYTDTQYF. Written as DNA, the CDR3 is TGCAGTGCTAGACCTACTAGCGCCTACACAGATACGCAGTATTTT.

The CDR3 nucleotides read TGTGCCAGCAGCTTAAGGGGCGCAGGGGCTTTCTTT. Translating it yields CASSLRGAGAFF. This chain connects TRBV7-9 to TRBJ1-1; tentatively, D is TRBD1 (5 bases). V lost 2 bases, J lost 11 bases, and 12 bases lay in between. Per the germline V gene, CDR1 is SEHNR and CDR2 is FQNEAQ (reference sequence). The CDR3 runs to 12 residues.

About this clonotype: A much bigger clone sits one base away, suggesting this may be a read error. Because the CDR3's place on the DNA is in doubt, the DNA is left out and the CDR3 is given as listed by TCRdb. V gene TRBV21-1 combines with J gene TRBJ2-4. TRBV21-1 is labeled a pseudogene. The CDR3 sequence runs 14 residues, both termini included. The CDR3 sequence is CTSSRVGPGTIQYF.

To note about this clonotype: A read error may explain this, as a much larger clone is one base away. The V call is TRBV20-1, the J call TRBJ2-5; D remains unclear. Germline CDR1 and CDR2: DFQATT and SNEGSKA (reference sequence). The CDR3 is 10 amino acids. The CDR3 protein is CGAREETQYF. CDR3 sequence (DNA): TGCGGTGCTAGAGAAGAGACCCAGTACTTC.

The rearrangement links TRBV5-6 to TRBJ1-1, with D maybe TRBD1 (5 bases). CDR3 size: 13 residues. Deletions cut 1 base from V and 5 bases from J, with 9 bases between. CDR1 is SGHDT and CDR2 is YYEEEE in the germline V gene. Here the CDR3 reads CASSLFGGTEAFF. CDR3 nucleotide sequence: TGTGCCAGCAGCTTGTTCGGGGGGACTGAAGCTTTCTTT.

This clonotype came up many times. CDR3 sequence reads: CASSLGTGSSYSGANVLTF. The CDR3 region has the DNA TGTGCCAGCAGCCTAGGGACAGGGTCTTCCTACTCTGGGGCCAACGTCCTGACTTTC. The rearrangement joins TRBV5-6 to TRBJ2-6; 9 bases are a match to TRBD1. The CDR3 covers 19 residues. Germline CDR1 and CDR2: SGHDT and YYEEEE. Losses at the gene ends were 4 bases for V and 0 bases for J; bases not matched to a gene: 11.

This clonotype was counted ten times or more. V is TRBV10-3 and J is TRBJ2-1; perhaps TRBD2 as D (5 bases). Germline values: CDR1 ENHRY, CDR2 SYGVKD. The V and J ends lost 4 bases and 5 bases respectively, with 15 bases between them. The CDR3 consists of 15 residues. The CDR3 region is CAISGRAELNNEQFF. For the CDR3, the DNA is TGTGCCATCAGTGGGCGAGCGGAGCTAAACAATGAGCAGTTCTTC.

This clonotype was recorded at least ten times. The chain recombines TRBV30 with TRBJ1-1; TRBD1 agrees at 7 bases. The CDR3 has 14 residues. V was pared by 0 bases and J by 6 bases, with 7 bases of the junction left unmatched. Germline V gene sequence: CDR1 GTSNPN, CDR2 SVGIG (reference sequence). This chain's CDR3 is CAWSVGQVVSEAFF. The CDR3 nucleotides read TGTGCCTGGAGTGTAGGACAGGTGGTGTCTGAAGCTTTCTTT.